A single sample is the source of the 28 T cell receptor beta chains below, sequenced in a study of shared clonotypes between healthy human individuals. Repertoires were generated with immunoSEQ multiplex PCR, while TCRdb's copy carries only in-frame clones and drops some. The data show about 1,800,000 clones, about 95% seen once. The naive CD8 population came from CD45RO-negative cells selected for CCR7, without terminally differentiated effector memory CD45RA+ cells. The source material was naive CD8+ T cells sorted from blood. All receptors come from a man aged 18-30 years in good health.

The rearrangement links TRBV7-2 to TRBJ2-1; 9 bases agree with TRBD2. The CDR3 spans 18 residues. CDR1 is SGHTA, CDR2 FQGNSA, per germline. V shed 5 bases, J shed 3 bases, and the junction held 14 bases outside the gene matches. The DNA of the CDR3 is TGTGCCAGCAGCCAAACATGGGGACTAGCCATAGTCTACAATGAGCAGTTCTTC. The encoded protein is CASSQTWGLAIVYNEQFF.

The chain recombines TRBV27 with TRBJ2-1; 9 nucleotides align to TRBD1. The CDR3 consists of 16 residues. J gave up 4 bases and V 4 bases, and 8 bases lay outside the gene matches. Germline-derived CDR1 and CDR2 are MNHEY and SMNVEV (reference sequence). CDR3 DNA sequence: TGTGCCAGCAGTTCCCTACAGGGGGCAGGGTACAATGAGCAGTTCTTC. The encoded protein is CASSSLQGAGYNEQFF.

The chain is built from TRBV6-7 and TRBJ1-1; no reliable D call. TRBV6-7 is given ORF status, its function remaining uncertain. The CDR3 spans 13 residues. V lost 2 bases and J lost 1, with 5 bases in between. DNA of the CDR3: TGTGCCAGCAGTTACGGCACGAACACTGAAGCTTTCTTT. This gives the protein CASSYGTNTEAFF.

In its sample, this clone was seen once. This chain uses TRBV5-5 with TRBJ1-5; 8 positions match TRBD1. The germline CDR1 and CDR2 sequences are SGHKS and YYEKEE (reference sequence). The CDR3 has 15 amino acids. With V trimmed by 3 bases and J by 7 bases, 9 bases remained unmatched. The CDR3 DNA is TGTGCCAGCAGCTCCAGTTCAGGGGGCATACAGCCCCAGCATTTT. This sequence encodes CASSSSSGGIQPQHF. The full variable domain, its missing parts supplied by reference TRBV5-5 and TRBJ1-5, is DAGVTQSPTHLIKTRGQQVTLRCSPISGHKSVSWYQQVLGQGPQFIFQYYEKEERGRGNFPDRFSARQFPNYSSELNVNALLLGDSALYLCASSSSSGGIQPQHFGDGTRLSIL.

The CDR3 spells CASRGTWQDEQFF. DNA for the CDR3: TGTGCCAGCAGGGGGACCTGGCAGGATGAGCAGTTCTTC. The chain couples TRBV7-9 to TRBJ2-1; tentatively, D is TRBD1 or TRBD2 (5 bases each). The CDR3 is 13 residues long. The V gene lost 6 bases and the J gene lost 8 bases, with 14 bases spanning the gap. Germline V gives CDR1 SEHNR, CDR2 FQNEAQ (reference sequence). Full variable domain (missing parts from reference TRBV7-9 and TRBJ2-1): DTGVSQNPRHKITKRGQNVTFRCDPISEHNRLYWYRQTLGQGPEFLTYFQNEAQLEKSRLLSDRFSAERPKGSFSTLEIQRTEQGDSAMYLCASRGTWQDEQFFGPGTRLTVL.

This chain connects TRBV25-1 to TRBJ2-7, with 9 bases aligning to TRBD2. There are 16 residues in the CDR3. Germline V lookup: CDR1 MGHDK, CDR2 SYGVNS. The V segment lost 3 bases and the J segment 5 bases; nucleotides outside the gene matches: 11. DNA of the CDR3: TGTGCCAGCAGTGATATGATTAGCGGGAGTGTCCACGAGCAGTACTTC. It yields the protein CASSDMISGSVHEQYF.

The chain carries TRBV15 and TRBJ1-5; 8 bases are a match to TRBD1. This CDR3 spans 15 amino acids. From germline, CDR1 is LNHNV and CDR2 YYDKDF (reference sequence). Germline trimming cut 3 bases from V and 7 bases from J; bases unmatched to any gene: 8. The CDR3 region is CATSSDLGQVQPQHF. CDR3 nucleotides: TGTGCCACCAGCAGTGACCTGGGACAGGTCCAGCCCCAGCATTTT.

As concerns this clone: This sample includes further DNA sequences coding for the same CDR3. The V call is TRBV6-5, the J call TRBJ2-7; D not certain. Germline CDR1 reads MNHEY; CDR2 reads SVGAGI. There are 13 residues in the CDR3. V was trimmed by 0 bases and J by 0 bases, leaving 3 bases between them. The CDR3 is CASSYSPSYEQYF. The DNA for the CDR3 is TGTGCCAGCAGTTACTCGCCCTCCTACGAGCAGTACTTC.

The chain is built from TRBV14 and TRBJ2-3; D might be TRBD2 (5 bases). V was trimmed by 0 bases and J by 6 bases, leaving 19 bases between them. Germline values: CDR1 SGHDN, CDR2 FVKESK. The CDR3 runs to 17 residues. The CDR3 DNA follows: TGTGCCAGCAGCCAAGATCCTTACGGGGTACCATTGGATACGCAGTATTTT. Its translation is CASSQDPYGVPLDTQYF.

The rearrangement joins TRBV27 to TRBJ1-2, with unresolved D. The ends were cut back, 5 bases at V and 8 bases at J, with 24 bases in the middle. CDR3 length equals 16 residues. The V gene's germline CDR1 is MNHEY and CDR2 SMNVEV (reference sequence). The CDR3 DNA is TGTGCCAGCAGTATTACTCTGGACGGCCTCTTGGAAGGCTACACCTTC. This sequence encodes CASSITLDGLLEGYTF.

This clone was seen once. The chain is built from TRBV7-9 and TRBJ2-7; the D is unclear. Trimming stripped 4 bases from V and 6 bases from J, with 13 bases between. The length of the CDR3 is 13 residues. Germline V lookup: CDR1 SEHNR, CDR2 FQNEAQ (reference sequence). CDR3 in DNA: TGTGCCAGCAGCTCGCCCTCTGGCACCGAGCAGTACTTC. Protein: CASSSPSGTEQYF. Drawing the rest from reference TRBV7-9 and TRBJ2-7, the complete variable domain is DTGVSQNPRHKITKRGQNVTFRCDPISEHNRLYWYRQTLGQGPEFLTYFQNEAQLEKSRLLSDRFSAERPKGSFSTLEIQRTEQGDSAMYLCASSSPSGTEQYFGPGTRLTVT.

This clone is a singleton in its sample. The rearrangement links TRBV7-3 to TRBJ2-7; D might be TRBD2 (5 bases). The V gene's germline CDR1 is SGHTA and CDR2 FQGTGA. The CDR3 runs to 15 residues. V lost 2 bases to trimming and J lost 2 bases, with 13 bases between them. The CDR3 nucleotides read TGTGCCAGCAGCTTAGAGGGAGCCGGGACCTACGAGCAGTACTTC. Its protein is CASSLEGAGTYEQYF.

Points on this clone: Additional DNA sequences in this sample encode the identical CDR3. This chain joins TRBV27 and TRBJ2-5; a possible D gene is TRBD1 (5 bases). This CDR3 has 11 residues. The V end lost 5 bases, the J end lost 5 bases, and 6 bases lay between the germline ends. Per germline, CDR1 MNHEY and CDR2 SMNVEV (reference sequence). The CDR3 protein is CASSKGETQYF. The CDR3 coding sequence is TGTGCCAGCAGTAAGGGGGAGACCCAGTACTTC.

The CDR3 DNA reads TGTGCCAGCAGTAAAGGGACTAGCGGGAATGAGCAGTTCTTC. It translates to CASSKGTSGNEQFF. The rearrangement links TRBV27 to TRBJ2-1; 12 bases fit TRBD2. Trimming cost V 5 bases and J 7 bases; bases outside gene matches: 3. This CDR3 comprises 14 residues. Germline-derived CDR1 and CDR2 are MNHEY and SMNVEV (reference sequence).

V and J are TRBV7-2 and TRBJ1-3; D remains unclear. CDR1 is SGHTA and CDR2 is FQGNSA in the germline V gene. The CDR3 sequence is 15 residues long. V was cut by 3 bases and J by 0 bases, with 9 bases left in between. The CDR3 DNA reads as TGTGCCAGCAGCTTTCTGGCAGTCTCTGGAAACACCATATATTTT. It encodes CASSFLAVSGNTIYF.

The CDR3: CSVASGTGELFF. The DNA for the CDR3 is TGCAGCGTCGCCAGCGGAACCGGGGAGCTGTTTTTT. V gene TRBV29-1 combines with J gene TRBJ2-2, with D perhaps matching TRBD2 (5 bases). The CDR3 has 12 amino acids. V gave up 6 bases and J gave up 5 bases, with 10 bases separating them. CDR1 and CDR2 from the germline V gene are SQVTM and ANQGSEA.

This clone was observed a handful of times. The CDR3 loop is CASSIRSMAEAFF. The CDR3 DNA is TGTGCCAGTAGTATCCGGTCGATGGCTGAAGCTTTCTTT. The chain has TRBV19 and TRBJ1-1; D unclear. The germline V and J ends were trimmed by 3 bases and 6 bases, with 11 bases remaining between them. Germline V gene lookup returns CDR1 LNHDA and CDR2 SQIVND (reference sequence). This CDR3 is 13 amino acids long.

The chain links TRBV7-9 to TRBJ1-4; no reliable D call. The V gene lost 5 bases and the J gene lost 10 bases, with 20 bases spanning the gap. CDR3 length: 15 amino acids. Germline lookup yields CDR1 SEHNR and CDR2 FQNEAQ (reference sequence). In DNA form, the CDR3 reads TGTGCCAGCAGCAAGACCGGGCAGAACATCGGAAAACTGTTTTTT. This sequence encodes CASSKTGQNIGKLFF.

The rearrangement links TRBV28 to TRBJ1-4; maybe TRBD1 (5 bases). Germline V gene sequence: CDR1 MDHEN, CDR2 SYDVKM. Trimming took off 5 bases at V and 12 bases at J, with 25 bases between the two ends. CDR3 length: 16 amino acids. The CDR3 here is CASSPPGEQVQGELFF. The CDR3, as DNA: TGTGCCAGCAGTCCCCCGGGAGAACAGGTGCAAGGGGAACTGTTTTTT.

The chain links TRBV28 to TRBJ2-7; 10 bases match TRBD2. Germline loops: CDR1 MDHEN, CDR2 SYDVKM. This CDR3 spans 15 amino acids. V dropped 2 bases and J dropped 2; count of bases not matched to a gene: 3. Written as DNA, the CDR3 is TGTGCCAGCAGTTTAACTAGCGGGGTCGCCTACGAGCAGTACTTC. Amino acid sequence: CASSLTSGVAYEQYF.

The chain uses TRBV5-4 and TRBJ2-7; 7 nucleotides line up with TRBD2. The germline CDR1 and CDR2 sequences are SGHNT and YYREEE (reference sequence). The CDR3 is 14 residues long. Germline trimming cut 2 bases from V and 4 bases from J; bases unmatched to any gene: 6. CDR3 bases: TGTGCCAGCAGCTTCGGGGCTAGCGGTTACGAGCAGTACTTC. Residues: CASSFGASGYEQYF.

V usage is TRBV7-6 and J usage is TRBJ2-7; maybe TRBD1 (5 bases). The germline gives CDR1 SGHVS, CDR2 FNYEAQ. V was clipped by 5 bases and J by 0 bases, with 11 bases between them. The CDR3 is made up of 14 amino acids. CDR3 bases: TGTGCCAGCAGCGGGGCCTTGAGCTCCTACGAGCAGTACTTC. It yields the protein CASSGALSSYEQYF.

V gene TRBV7-2 combines with J gene TRBJ2-1; D unclear. Germline CDR1 reads SGHTA; CDR2 reads FQGNSA. CDR3 length: 14 residues. The V end was cut by 3 bases, the J end by 8 bases, with 14 bases between. The CDR3 loop reads CASSFGLGAYEQFF. The CDR3 bases are TGTGCCAGCAGCTTTGGGTTAGGTGCATATGAGCAGTTCTTC.

The chain carries TRBV7-9 and TRBJ2-5; D remains unclear. The V end was cut by 7 bases, the J end by 4 bases, with 7 bases between. The germline CDR1 and CDR2 sequences are SEHNR and FQNEAQ (reference sequence). CDR3 length: 11 residues. As DNA, the CDR3 is TGTGCCAGCAATCGCCTAGAGACCCAGTACTTC. It encodes CASNRLETQYF.

CDR3 in amino acids: CASSYDNEQYF. CDR3 DNA sequence: TGTGCCAGCAGTTATGACAACGAGCAGTACTTC. The rearrangement joins TRBV28 to TRBJ2-7; the D is unclear. Deletions cut 4 bases from V and 5 bases from J, with 6 bases between. Germline V gene sequence: CDR1 MDHEN, CDR2 SYDVKM. The CDR3 extends over 11 amino acids.

The chain's CDR3 is CASSDTRRSYEQYF. The CDR3, as DNA: TGTGCCAGCAGTGATACCCGGCGCTCCTACGAGCAGTACTTC. The V call is TRBV27, the J call TRBJ2-7; D is unresolved. This CDR3 contains 14 residues. V lost 5 bases and J lost 0, with 11 bases in between. Germline lookup yields CDR1 MNHEY and CDR2 SMNVEV (reference sequence).

V and J are TRBV29-1 and TRBJ1-2; D is possibly TRBD1 (5 bases). Trimming stripped 7 bases from V and 1 base from J, with 13 bases between. The CDR3 totals 13 residues. The germline CDR1 and CDR2 sequences are SQVTM and ANQGSEA. In nucleotides, the CDR3 is TGCAGCGCCTCGGACACCTTTAACTATGGCTACACCTTC. This translates into CSASDTFNYGYTF.

This clone was seen only once. The CDR3, as DNA: TGTGCCAGTAGCCCCGGGGCAGGAAATACCTACGAGCAGTACTTC. Its protein product is CASSPGAGNTYEQYF. The rearrangement links TRBV19 to TRBJ2-7; D tentatively fits TRBD1 or TRBD2 (5 bases each). This CDR3 contains 15 residues. Trimming shortened V by 6 bases and J by 2 bases, and 17 bases separated the two germline ends. CDR1 is LNHDA, CDR2 SQIVND, per germline (reference sequence).